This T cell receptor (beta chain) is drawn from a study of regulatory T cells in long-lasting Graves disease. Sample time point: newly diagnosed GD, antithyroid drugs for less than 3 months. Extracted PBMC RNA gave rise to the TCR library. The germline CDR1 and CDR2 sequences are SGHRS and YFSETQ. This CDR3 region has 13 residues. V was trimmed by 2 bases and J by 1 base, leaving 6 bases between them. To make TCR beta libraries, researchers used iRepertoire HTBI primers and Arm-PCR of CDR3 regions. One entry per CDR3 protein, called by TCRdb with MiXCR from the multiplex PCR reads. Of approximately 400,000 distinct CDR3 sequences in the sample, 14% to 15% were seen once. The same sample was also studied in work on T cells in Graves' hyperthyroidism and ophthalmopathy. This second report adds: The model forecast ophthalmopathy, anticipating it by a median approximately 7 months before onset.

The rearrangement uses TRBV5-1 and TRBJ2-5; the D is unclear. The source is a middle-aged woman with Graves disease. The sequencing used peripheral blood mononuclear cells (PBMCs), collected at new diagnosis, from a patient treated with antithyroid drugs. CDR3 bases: TGCGCCAGCAGCTTCGGACCCCAAGAGACCCAGTACTTC. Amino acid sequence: CASSFGPQETQYF.